The 2 T cell receptor beta chains below all came from one sample that was sequenced in a study of cytomegalovirus exposure and HLA in healthy donors. 60 Vbeta and 13 Jbeta primers were used in PCR. Data came from immunoSEQ multiplex PCR; TCRdb stores just in-frame clones and leaves some out. The sample holds approximately 130,000 clones, 50% to 75% seen once. The sample taken for sequencing was PBMCs. The origin of the receptors is a woman between 40 and 55 years old in good health and CMV-seronegative.

This clone was seen a handful of times. V and J are TRBV9 and TRBJ2-3; 8 bases match TRBD2. CDR3 length: 16 amino acids. The germline V gene has CDR1 SGDLS and CDR2 YYNGEE. V dropped 3 bases and J dropped 0; count of bases not matched to a gene: 6. CDR3 coding DNA: TGTGCCAGCAGCGCCACTAGCGGACATAGCACAGATACGCAGTATTTT. Translated, it gives CASSATSGHSTDTQYF.

This chain uses TRBV7-9 with TRBJ1-6; D is unresolved. This CDR3 spans 17 amino acids. Trimming stripped 5 bases from V and 0 bases from J, with 14 bases between. Germline CDR1 reads SEHNR; CDR2 reads FQNEAQ (reference sequence). CDR3 sequence: CASSPSGESSYNSPLHF. The CDR3 DNA reads as TGTGCCAGCAGCCCCTCCGGAGAGAGCTCCTATAATTCACCCCTCCACTTT.